This TCR beta chain derives from a study of somatic mutations in cytotoxic T cells in rheumatoid arthritis. Assay used: immunoSEQ multiplex PCR; TCRdb lists only in-frame clones, some missing. Here the sample spans some 16,000 clones, 75% to 80% being singletons. The source material was CD8+ T cells sorted from blood. The sequence came from an adult with rheumatoid arthritis.

CDR3: CASSQEGGTSAYEQYF. As DNA, the CDR3 is TGCGCCAGCAGCCAGGAGGGGGGGACAAGTGCCTACGAGCAGTACTTC. This chain connects TRBV4-1 to TRBJ2-7; D might be TRBD2 (7 bases). CDR3 length: 16 residues. CDR1 MGHRA and CDR2 YSYEKL come from the germline V gene. The V gene lost 3 bases and the J gene lost 2 bases, with 17 bases spanning the gap.